This TCR beta chain was captured in a study of blood T cell repertoires in COVID-19. About the research overall: Acute and convalescent COVID-19 samples came from the United States, Italy and Spain. The cDNA or gDNA used as material had been derived from T cells, B-cell-depleted T cells, or PBMCs.

Authors' analysis steps: Reference gene primer amplification yielded estimated nucleated cell counts. Clones were sequenced by immunoSEQ multiplex PCR, and TCRdb holds only the in-frame ones, with some missing. Clone size and the V and J calls come from that table; the DNA yielded D and trimming. The sample lists some 180,000 clones; around 86% were seen once. A remark on this clone: Additional DNA sequences in this sample encode the identical CDR3.

Germline-derived CDR1 and CDR2 are SGHRS and YFSETQ. The CDR3 consists of 16 residues. V lost 0 bases, J lost 1 base, and 3 bases stayed unmatched. V gene TRBV5-1 combines with J gene TRBJ2-3; TRBD2 matches at 9 bases. Sequencing was carried out using peripheral blood. This receptor was taken from a middle-aged man with acute or convalescent COVID-19. The DNA of the CDR3 is TGCGCCAGCAGCTTGGATCCTAGCGGGGGCACAGATACGCAGTATTTT. Translation: CASSLDPSGGTDTQYF. The whole variable domain, filled in from reference TRBV5-1 and TRBJ2-3, reads KAGVTQTPRYLIKTRGQQVTLSCSPISGHRSVSWYQQTPGQGLQFLFEYFSETQRNKGNFPGRFSGRQFSNSRSEMNVSTLELGDSALYLCASSLDPSGGTDTQYFGPGTRLTVL.